These T cell receptor beta chains were read from a single sample in a study of blood T cell repertoires in COVID-19. Profiled with immunoSEQ multiplex PCR; TCRdb holds only in-frame clones, not every one. The sample contains fewer than 500,000 clones, around 89% of which appear only once. The sequenced sample was PBMCs or T cells enriched from blood (not recorded which). The origin of the receptors is a man between 25 and 39 years old who had recovered from COVID-19. CDR3s include the opening cysteine and the closing phenylalanine or tryptophan. Fields, in order: J gene, clone size, D gene, V gene, CDR3 protein, CDR3 DNA. D genes are given only for firm matches. Not every row has a clone size; where given, it reads once, few, many or a size class.

>TRBJ2-7|.|TRBD2|TRBV4-1
CASSLRLAGTYEQYF
TGCGCCAGCAGCCTAAGACTAGCGGGGACCTACGAGCAGTACTTC
>TRBJ2-1|once|TRBD1|TRBV20-1
CSASPRDRAYNEQFF
TGCAGTGCTAGTCCCCGGGACAGGGCCTACAATGAGCAGTTCTTC
>TRBJ2-7|.|TRBD2|TRBV2
CASSVGLADYEQYF
TGTGCCAGCAGTGTGGGACTAGCGGATTACGAGCAGTACTTC
>TRBJ1-1|.|.|TRBV10-3
CAIRTSSPDTEAFF
TGTGCCATCAGGACAAGTTCTCCCGATACTGAAGCTTTCTTT
>TRBJ1-3|.|.|TRBV11-2
CASSFTRTSSGNTIYF
TGTGCCAGCAGCTTCACCCGGACAAGCTCTGGAAACACCATATATTTT
>TRBJ1-6|.|.|TRBV5-1
CASSLAGYSPLHF
TGCGCCAGCAGCTTGGCAGGATATTCACCCCTCCACTTT
>TRBJ2-2|few|.|TRBV5-4
CASSPRAGELFF
TGTGCCAGCAGCCCCAGGGCCGGGGAGCTGTTTTTT
>TRBJ2-5|few|TRBD1|TRBV7-9
CASSLRQGYYQETQYF
TGTGCCAGCAGCTTAAGACAGGGTTATTATCAAGAGACCCAGTACTTC
>TRBJ1-2|.|.|TRBV7-9
CASSLAAPQDYGYTF
TGTGCCAGCAGCTTAGCGGCACCCCAGGACTATGGCTACACCTTC
>TRBJ2-1|.|TRBD2|TRBV24-1
CATSDRAGGPSNEQFF
TGTGCCACCAGTGACCGAGCGGGAGGGCCTTCGAATGAGCAGTTCTTC
>TRBJ1-1|.|TRBD1|TRBV12-3/TRBV12-4
CASSTNRGVEAFF
TGTGCCAGCAGTACCAACAGGGGGGTCGAAGCTTTCTTT
>TRBJ2-6|.|.|TRBV6-5
CASSRLFSGANVLTF
TGTGCCAGCAGTAGACTCTTCTCTGGGGCCAACGTCCTGACTTTC
>TRBJ2-3|.|.|TRBV27
CASSSLQRTSTDTQYF
TGTGCCAGCAGTTCGCTTCAGCGGACTAGCACAGATACGCAGTATTTT
>TRBJ2-7|.|TRBD2|TRBV27
CASSSEREYEQYF
TGTGCCAGCAGTTCGGAGCGGGAGTACGAGCAGTACTTC
>TRBJ1-5|.|.|TRBV28
CASRTGQPNQPQHF
TGTGCCAGCAGAACCGGACAACCAAATCAGCCCCAGCATTTT
>TRBJ2-3|.|TRBD1|TRBV9
CASSGQGAATDTQYF
TGTGCCAGCAGCGGACAGGGGGCAGCTACAGATACGCAGTATTTT
>TRBJ2-3|.|TRBD2|TRBV3-1/TRBV3-2
CASSQSLAGAADTQYF
TGTGCCAGCAGCCAGTCACTAGCGGGAGCAGCTGATACGCAGTATTTT
>TRBJ2-1|.|TRBD2|TRBV6-5
CASRVRLAGDNEQFF
TGTGCCAGCAGAGTACGACTAGCGGGGGACAATGAGCAGTTCTTC
>TRBJ1-5|few|.|TRBV7-6
CASSLDLRRDQPQHF
TGTGCCAGCAGCTTAGACCTCAGGAGGGATCAGCCCCAGCATTTT
>TRBJ1-6|.|.|TRBV7-9
CASSLAGARNSPLHF
TGTGCCAGCAGCTTAGCGGGGGCGCGGAATTCACCCCTCCACTTT
>TRBJ1-3|.|.|TRBV10-1
CASSETGTPSSGNTIYF
TGCGCCAGCAGCGAAACCGGGACACCCTCCTCTGGAAACACCATATATTTT
>TRBJ2-1|.|.|TRBV20-1
CSASNKRSYNEQFF
TGCAGTGCTAGTAACAAGCGCTCCTACAATGAGCAGTTCTTC
>TRBJ2-7|.|TRBD1|TRBV2
CATHRGSVYEQYF
TGTGCCACCCACAGGGGGAGTGTCTACGAGCAGTACTTC
>TRBJ2-3|.|TRBD2|TRBV6-5
CASSYMASGTPDTQYF
TGTGCCAGCAGTTACATGGCTAGCGGGACCCCAGATACGCAGTATTTT
>TRBJ1-3|.|.|TRBV25-1
CASSEFTTISGNTIYF
TGTGCCAGCAGTGAATTCACAACCATCTCTGGAAACACCATATATTTT
>TRBJ1-5|.|.|TRBV28
CATLSYNQPQHF
TGTGCCACCCTCTCGTACAATCAGCCCCAGCATTTT
>TRBJ2-7|.|.|TRBV29-1
CSVVLAGQYEQYF
TGCAGCGTTGTTCTCGCGGGTCAATACGAGCAGTACTTC
>TRBJ2-2|.|.|TRBV19
CASTQFGGDTGELFF
TGTGCCAGTACCCAGTTTGGGGGCGACACCGGGGAGCTGTTTTTT
>TRBJ2-7|.|.|TRBV5-5
CASSLEGAGYYYEQYF
TGTGCCAGCAGCTTAGAAGGGGCTGGGTATTACTACGAGCAGTACTTC
>TRBJ2-7|.|.|TRBV6-5
CASSLDGYEQYF
TGTGCCAGCAGTTTAGACGGGTACGAGCAGTACTTC
>TRBJ1-5|.|TRBD1|TRBV10-1
CASSETGQGQDQPQHF
TGCGCCAGCAGTGAGACCGGACAGGGGCAGGATCAGCCCCAGCATTTT
>TRBJ2-2|.|TRBD2|TRBV11-2
CASIPLAGGPRFTGELFF
TGTGCCAGCATTCCCTTAGCGGGAGGGCCTAGATTCACCGGGGAGCTGTTTTTT
>TRBJ1-2|.|.|TRBV25-1
CATQGRWGREYGYTF
TGTGCCACCCAGGGGCGATGGGGGCGGGAGTATGGCTACACCTTC
>TRBJ1-6|.|TRBD1|TRBV2
CASRMTGYNSPLHF
TGTGCCAGCAGGATGACAGGGTATAATTCACCCCTCCACTTT
>TRBJ2-7|.|TRBD2|TRBV5-1
CASSPSPGTSGRFEQYF
TGCGCCAGCAGCCCCAGTCCCGGGACTAGCGGGAGGTTCGAGCAGTACTTC
>TRBJ2-2|.|.|TRBV5-1
CASSPYWADGTGELFF
TGCGCCAGCAGCCCATATTGGGCAGATGGAACCGGGGAGCTGTTTTTT
>TRBJ2-7|.|TRBD1|TRBV11-1
CASSSGQGYEQYF
TGTGCCAGCAGCTCGGGACAGGGATACGAGCAGTACTTC
>TRBJ2-2|.|TRBD2|TRBV6-5
CASRLAGANTGELFF
TGTGCCAGCAGGTTGGCGGGGGCGAACACCGGGGAGCTGTTTTTT
>TRBJ2-3|few|TRBD2|TRBV15
CATSRASGSTDTQYF
TGTGCCACCAGCAGAGCTAGCGGGAGCACAGATACGCAGTATTTT
>TRBJ1-5|once|TRBD1|TRBV10-3
CAISESDRDSNQPQHF
TGTGCCATCAGTGAGAGCGACAGGGATAGCAATCAGCCCCAGCATTTT
>TRBJ2-7|.|.|TRBV7-6
CASSLGQGGEQYF
TGTGCCAGCAGCTTAGGCCAGGGGGGCGAGCAGTACTTC
>TRBJ2-7|.|TRBD2|TRBV7-9
CASSRGGGEYEQYF
TGTGCCAGCAGCCGCGGGGGAGGGGAGTACGAGCAGTACTTC
>TRBJ1-2|.|.|TRBV2
CADYRDTRGYTF
TGTGCCGACTACAGGGATACCCGGGGCTACACCTTC
>TRBJ2-7|.|TRBD2|TRBV2
CASSEDQSGLESSYEQYF
TGTGCCAGCAGTGAAGATCAGAGTGGACTAGAGAGCTCCTACGAGCAGTACTTC
>TRBJ2-1|.|.|TRBV29-1
CSAQAVGGFEQFF
TGCAGCGCCCAGGCCGTGGGTGGGTTTGAGCAGTTCTTC
>TRBJ2-3|once|TRBD2|TRBV19
CASSILAGGFADTQYF
TGTGCCAGTAGCATACTAGCGGGAGGGTTTGCAGATACGCAGTATTTT
>TRBJ1-4|.|TRBD1|TRBV5-4
CASSRDRADEKLFF
TGTGCCAGCAGCCGGGACAGGGCCGATGAAAAACTGTTTTTT
>TRBJ1-2|.|TRBD1|TRBV3-1/TRBV3-2
CASSQSEGANGYTF
TGTGCCAGCAGCCAAAGTGAGGGGGCGAATGGCTACACCTTC
>TRBJ1-3|.|.|TRBV9
CASSEGSSGNTIYF
TGTGCCAGCAGCGAAGGGAGTTCTGGAAACACCATATATTTT
>TRBJ1-2|.|TRBD1|TRBV2
CASSEQTGGDYGYTF
TGTGCCAGCAGTGAACAGACAGGGGGTGACTATGGCTACACCTTC
>TRBJ1-5|.|.|TRBV19
CASTTGWNQPQHF
TGTGCCAGTACGACAGGCTGGAATCAGCCCCAGCATTTT
>TRBJ1-1|.|.|TRBV9
CASSGTGTLNTEAFF
TGTGCCAGCAGCGGGACGGGGACACTGAACACTGAAGCTTTCTTT
>TRBJ2-7|.|.|TRBV4-2
CASSQESEYYEQYF
TGTGCCAGCAGCCAAGAATCCGAGTACTACGAGCAGTACTTC
>TRBJ2-2|.|.|TRBV7-8
CASSLEGDGKMFF
TGTGCCAGCAGCTTAGAGGGGGATGGAAAAATGTTTTTT
>TRBJ1-4|.|.|TRBV19
CASSSLGASNEKLFF
TGTGCCAGTAGTAGCTTGGGGGCCTCTAATGAAAAACTGTTTTTT
>TRBJ2-6|.|TRBD1|TRBV5-3
CARSCDRDHRDGANVLTF
TGTGCCAGAAGCTGCGACAGGGACCACCGGGATGGGGCCAACGTCCTGACTTTC
>TRBJ1-1|once|.|TRBV18
CASSPTRGGVGLNTEAFF
TGTGCCAGCTCACCCACCCGGGGTGGGGTAGGTTTGAACACTGAAGCTTTCTTT
>TRBJ1-5|few|TRBD1|TRBV19
CASSNGQANNQPQHF
TGTGCCAGTAGTAACGGACAGGCGAACAATCAGCCCCAGCATTTT
>TRBJ1-2|.|TRBD1|TRBV9
CASSGGTGGSLYGYTF
TGTGCCAGCAGCGGAGGGACAGGGGGCTCCCTCTATGGCTACACCTTC
>TRBJ2-1|.|.|TRBV10-2
CASIRGDYNEQFF
TGCGCCAGCATCCGGGGTGACTACAATGAGCAGTTCTTC